The 13 T cell receptor beta chains below were found in one sample sequenced in a study of vaccination and CD4 T cells after COVID-19. The treatment is: roughly 10-day PBMC culture with coronavirus spike peptide pools or control peptides (ViraFEST assay). Their antigens remain unidentified. Researchers used the Oncomine TCR Beta short-read assay to sequence DNA from cultured CD4+ T cells. TCRdb re-analysed the PCR reads in MiXCR, keeping a single row per CDR3 protein. The sample lists 12,000 or so distinct CDR3 sequences, 76% occurring once. The sample consisted of CD4+ T cells from blood, cultured in vitro. These receptors came from a human donor who had recovered from COVID-19.

The CDR3 DNA reads as TGTGCCAGTAGTGCGGACAGGGCTAAGACTGAAGCTTTCTTT. Protein sequence: CASSADRAKTEAFF. The V gene is TRBV19, the J gene TRBJ1-1, with TRBD1 identical over 8 bases. V dropped 5 bases and J dropped 5; count of bases not matched to a gene: 7. This CDR3 is 14 amino acids long. Germline loops: CDR1 LNHDA, CDR2 SQIVND (reference sequence).

The chain recombines TRBV6-1 with TRBJ2-5; D is perhaps TRBD1 (5 bases). CDR1 is MNHNS and CDR2 is SASEGT in the germline V gene. The ends were cut back, 7 bases at V and 3 bases at J, with 21 bases in the middle. The CDR3 consists of 16 residues. The CDR3 reads CASTPRPTLGEETQYF. The CDR3 DNA follows: TGTGCCAGCACCCCACGCCCGACATTAGGGGAAGAGACCCAGTACTTC.

This rearrangement joins TRBV7-2 to TRBJ1-2; 10 nucleotides line up with TRBD1. This CDR3 contains 15 residues. Trimming took 5 bases from V and 5 from J; bases not matched to a gene: 8. The germline V gene has CDR1 SGHTA and CDR2 FQGNSA. CDR3 amino acids: CASSTGTGVRYGYTF. For the CDR3, the DNA is TGTGCCAGCAGCACCGGGACAGGGGTTAGGTATGGCTACACCTTC.

The chain is built from TRBV24-1 and TRBJ2-1; 8 bases fit TRBD2. This CDR3 spans 14 amino acids. The V and J ends lost 6 bases and 6 bases, in that order; junction bases with no gene match: 6. In germline, CDR1 is KGHDR, CDR2 SFDVKD. CDR3 region: CATSLRGRSNEQFF. In DNA form, the CDR3 reads TGTGCCACCAGTTTACGCGGGAGGAGCAATGAGCAGTTCTTC.

The rearrangement uses TRBV7-9 and TRBJ2-7, with 7 positions matching TRBD1. The CDR3 runs to 16 residues. CDR1 SEHNR and CDR2 FQNEAQ come from the germline V gene (reference sequence). J was trimmed by 0 bases and V by 5 bases; bases with no gene match: 10. The CDR3 DNA reads as TGTGCCAGCAGCCCCAGGACAGGAAAAAGCTCCTACGAGCAGTACTTC. This sequence encodes CASSPRTGKSSYEQYF.

This chain links TRBV2 with TRBJ2-7, with D perhaps TRBD2 (7 bases). The CDR3 contains 14 residues. V dropped 10 bases and J dropped 0 bases, with 16 bases sitting between them. Germline assignment: CDR1 SNHLY and CDR2 FYNNEI. The CDR3 region is CATKRDTDSYEQYF. In nucleotides, the CDR3 is TGTGCCACAAAGCGGGACACAGACTCCTACGAGCAGTACTTC. Based on the CDR3 plus reference TRBV2 and TRBJ2-7, the full variable domain is EPEVTQTPSHQVTQMGQEVILRCVPISNHLYFYWYRQILGQKVEFLVSFYNNEISEKSEIFDDQFSVERPDGSNFTLKIRSTKLEDSAMYFCATKRDTDSYEQYFGPGTRLTVT.

The V gene is TRBV12-3 or TRBV12-4, the J gene TRBJ2-1, with 9 positions matching TRBD1. V shed 8 bases and J 2 bases; nucleotides not matched to a gene: 1. CDR3 length: 13 residues. This CDR3 is CASGTGTYNEQFF. DNA for the CDR3: TGTGCCAGCGGGACAGGGACCTACAATGAGCAGTTCTTC.

The chain has TRBV14 and TRBJ1-2, with D hard to call. The V end was cut by 1 base, the J end by 6 bases, with 12 bases between. This CDR3 is 14 amino acids long. CDR1 SGHDN and CDR2 FVKESK come from the germline V gene. CDR3 sequence reads: CASSQGAGINGYTF. DNA for the CDR3: TGTGCCAGCAGCCAAGGAGCAGGAATCAATGGCTACACCTTC.

This chain links TRBV30 with TRBJ2-1; D unresolved. V was cut by 5 bases and J by 5 bases, with 10 bases left in between. The CDR3 is 12 residues long. CDR1 GTSNPN and CDR2 SVGIG come from the germline V gene (reference sequence). CDR3 protein: CAWAPGHNEQFF. CDR3 nucleotides: TGTGCCTGGGCACCGGGCCACAATGAGCAGTTCTTC.

The V gene is TRBV14, the J gene TRBJ2-5; no clear D. Germline V gene data show CDR1 as SGHDN and CDR2 as FVKESK. V lost 2 bases and J lost 5, with 3 bases in between. The CDR3 has 11 residues. The CDR3 is CASSQRETQYF. DNA for the CDR3: TGTGCCAGCAGCCAACGGGAGACCCAGTACTTC.

The chain carries TRBV19 and TRBJ1-2, with D perhaps TRBD1 (6 bases). CDR1 is LNHDA, CDR2 SQIVND, per germline (reference sequence). V lost 5 bases, J lost 2 bases, and 12 bases lay in between. This CDR3 has 14 residues. The CDR3, as DNA: TGTGCCAGTAGTTCTCGACAGGAGAACTATGGCTACACCTTC. It codes for CASSSRQENYGYTF.

The chain is built from TRBV27 and TRBJ1-6, with D perhaps matching TRBD1 (5 bases). Looked up from germline, CDR1 is MNHEY and CDR2 is SMNVEV (reference sequence). Trimming shortened V by 2 bases and J by 7 bases, and 18 bases separated the two germline ends. The CDR3 has 17 residues. This CDR3 is CASSLTGPGWANSPLHF. CDR3 nucleotide sequence: TGTGCCAGCAGTTTAACGGGGCCAGGGTGGGCCAATTCACCCCTCCACTTT.

This clonotype is a singleton in its sample. This may be a read error: a much more frequent sequence differs by one nucleotide. The genes are TRBV6-4 and TRBJ1-6; maybe TRBD1 (5 bases). The germline V gene encodes CDR1 MRHNA and CDR2 SNTAGT. The CDR3 is made up of 15 amino acids. CDR3 nucleotides: TGTGCCGGCAGTGCGTACCATAGGGGCGATTCACCCCTCCACTTT. Its translation is CAGSAYHRGDSPLHF.